Shown below are 32 T cell receptor beta chains from a single sample sequenced in a study of T-cell memory formation after mild COVID-19. MiXCR, run by TCRdb on the 5' RACE reads, gives a single entry per CDR3 protein. The top ten hold approximately 23% of the sample, which has approximately 300,000 distinct CDR3 sequences, around 8% seen once. The sequenced sample was PBMCs or a T cell subset sorted from them (not recorded which). The receptors here all came from a man between 18 and 35 years old who had mild COVID-19 (a few samples of this study predate the infection). Cell type and time point are not known.

Many counts were recorded for this clonotype. The rearrangement uses TRBV13 and TRBJ1-6; 9 nucleotides agree with TRBD1. Germline V gene lookup returns CDR1 PRHDT and CDR2 FYEKMQ (reference sequence). V lost 3 bases, J lost 11 bases, and 8 bases stayed unmatched. The CDR3 is 15 residues long. This CDR3 is CASSFGTGQKTPLHF. The CDR3 DNA reads TGTGCCAGCAGCTTTGGGACAGGGCAAAAGACACCCCTCCACTTT.

In this sample, this clonotype turned up many times. The rearrangement joins TRBV24-1 to TRBJ2-4; perhaps TRBD2 as D (7 bases). The germline CDR1 and CDR2 sequences are KGHDR and SFDVKD. CDR3 length: 17 amino acids. V was trimmed by 3 bases and J by 5 bases, leaving 19 bases between them. CDR3 protein: CATSDPQTGSGENIQYF. CDR3 nucleotide sequence: TGTGCCACCAGTGATCCACAAACAGGGAGCGGGGAAAACATTCAGTACTTC.

This clonotype showed up many times. J is TRBJ1-2 and V is TRBV5-1; no clear D. This CDR3 is 12 amino acids long. Trimming took 7 bases from V and 0 from J, leaving 7 bases between them. Germline V CDR1 and CDR2: SGHRS, YFSETQ. CDR3 region: CASGTTNYGYTF. The CDR3 region has the DNA TGCGCCAGCGGCACGACTAACTATGGCTACACCTTC.

This clonotype turned up a few times. V and J are TRBV11-2 and TRBJ2-3; 9 bases fit TRBD2. The CDR3 is 16 amino acids. The junction had 9 bases not matched to a gene; V was cut back by 7 bases and J by 1 base. Germline lookup yields CDR1 SGHAT and CDR2 FQNNGV. The CDR3 DNA reads TGTGCCAGCACCGCAAGGGCTAGCGGGGGCACAGATACGCAGTATTTT. This sequence encodes CASTARASGGTDTQYF. Complete variable domain (other parts from reference TRBV11-2 and TRBJ2-3): EAGVAQSPRYKIIEKRQSVAFWCNPISGHATLYWYQQILGQGPKLLIQFQNNGVVDDSQLPKDRFSAERLKGVDSTLKIQPAKLEDSAVYLCASTARASGGTDTQYFGPGTRLTVL.

This clonotype was counted only a few times. The chain recombines TRBV28 with TRBJ1-2; D perhaps matches TRBD1 (6 bases). V lost 4 bases and J lost 8, with 14 bases in between. The CDR3 is 13 amino acids. Per germline, CDR1 MDHEN and CDR2 SYDVKM. In DNA, the CDR3 is TGTGCCAGCAGTTACACAGGGTTGGAGGGCTACACCTTC. Its translation: CASSYTGLEGYTF.

Only a few counts were recorded for this clonotype. The V gene is TRBV28, the J gene TRBJ2-3; a weak D match, TRBD1 (6 bases). Germline V gives CDR1 MDHEN, CDR2 SYDVKM. The germline V and J ends were trimmed by 10 bases and 3 bases, with 11 bases remaining between them. The CDR3 runs 12 residues. CDR3 nucleotides: TGTGCCACTGGACAGTTGACAGATACGCAGTATTTT. This codes for CATGQLTDTQYF.

The V gene is TRBV5-1, the J gene TRBJ2-5, with 8 bases that match TRBD2. CDR3 length equals 14 residues. Germline-derived CDR1 and CDR2 are SGHRS and YFSETQ. Losses at the gene ends were 4 bases for V and 1 base for J; bases not matched to a gene: 3. This CDR3 is CASSRGGFQETQYF. The CDR3 coding sequence is TGCGCCAGCAGCCGGGGGGGCTTCCAAGAGACCCAGTACTTC.

This chain links TRBV7-8 with TRBJ2-5; 8 nucleotides line up with TRBD2. Germline CDR1 reads SGHVS; CDR2 reads FQNEAQ. V trimming: 0 bases; J trimming: 5 bases; junction bases outside the gene matches: 8. The CDR3 loop spans 16 amino acids. Written as DNA, the CDR3 is TGTGCCAGCAGCTTAGCTCACCAGCGGGGGATGGAGACCCAGTACTTC. It encodes CASSLAHQRGMETQYF.

V and J are TRBV11-2 and TRBJ2-7, with D maybe TRBD1 (5 bases). The germline V and J ends were trimmed by 1 base and 4 bases, with 14 bases remaining between them. Germline CDR1 reads SGHAT; CDR2 reads FQNNGV. The CDR3 spans 15 residues. CDR3 sequence (DNA): TGTGCCAGCAGCTTAGTGGGGTGGGGCGAGTACGAGCAGTACTTC. It specifies CASSLVGWGEYEQYF.

At least ten counts were recorded for this clonotype. The chain uses TRBV12-3 or TRBV12-4 and TRBJ1-2; perhaps TRBD1 as D (5 bases). CDR3 length equals 13 residues. V shed 2 bases and J shed 6 bases, with 10 bases lying between them. The CDR3 loop is CASSLRQWNGYTF. The CDR3 region has the DNA TGTGCCAGCAGTTTACGACAGTGGAATGGCTACACCTTC.

The sample holds many counts of this clonotype. This chain joins TRBV20-1 and TRBJ2-3; 8 positions agree with TRBD1. Unmatched junction bases numbered 9, after V lost 6 bases and J lost 4 bases. The CDR3 runs to 14 residues. The V gene's germline CDR1 is DFQATT and CDR2 SNEGSKA (reference sequence). Here the CDR3 reads CSASGQGSSDTQYF. DNA of the CDR3: TGCAGTGCCTCCGGACAGGGTAGTTCAGATACGCAGTATTTT.

The CDR3 loop is CASGLTPTGVTEAFF. CDR3 DNA sequence: TGTGCCAGCGGCCTAACACCGACAGGGGTCACTGAAGCTTTCTTT. The rearrangement links TRBV7-8 to TRBJ1-1, with TRBD1 matching 8 bases. V was pared by 8 bases and J by 4 bases, with 12 bases of the junction left unmatched. Germline values: CDR1 SGHVS, CDR2 FQNEAQ. This CDR3 has 15 residues.

This clonotype occurred a few times. The chain couples TRBV9 to TRBJ2-3; no reliable D call. The CDR3 contains 14 residues. The germline gives CDR1 SGDLS, CDR2 YYNGEE. Trimming stripped 0 bases from V and 4 bases from J, with 9 bases between. In DNA, the CDR3 is TGTGCCAGCAGCGTAGGGTCCGGCGCAGATACGCAGTATTTT. Protein product: CASSVGSGADTQYF.

In this sample, this clonotype turned up many times. In DNA, the CDR3 is TGTGCCAGCAGCTTAAGTGGGTATGAGCAGTTCTTC. This encodes CASSLSGYEQFF. The chain links TRBV7-2 to TRBJ2-1; unclear D gene. CDR3 length: 12 residues. V lost 2 bases, J lost 8 bases, and 7 bases lay in between. CDR1 is SGHTA and CDR2 is FQGNSA in the germline V gene.

The V and J genes are TRBV10-3 and TRBJ2-3; either TRBD1 or TRBD2 may fit D (6 bases each). This CDR3 is 12 amino acids long. Deletions cut 8 bases from V and 1 base from J, with 7 bases between. Per germline, CDR1 ENHRY and CDR2 SYGVKD. The CDR3 DNA follows: TGTGCCATCGGGGGGCGCACAGATACGCAGTATTTT. Translated, it gives CAIGGRTDTQYF.

J is TRBJ1-5 and V is TRBV11-2; possibly TRBD1 for D (6 bases). This CDR3 region has 18 residues. Trimming stripped 0 bases from V and 1 base from J, with 16 bases between. The germline V gene encodes CDR1 SGHAT and CDR2 FQNNGV. The CDR3 loop is CASSLDPAGALSNQPQHF. CDR3 nucleotide sequence: TGTGCCAGCAGCTTAGATCCGGCAGGGGCCCTGAGCAATCAGCCCCAGCATTTT.

The gene calls are TRBV6-5 and TRBJ2-3, with D perhaps TRBD1 or TRBD2 (5 bases each). V was pared by 0 bases and J by 0 bases, with 10 bases between. Per germline, CDR1 MNHEY and CDR2 SVGAGI. The length of the CDR3 is 16 residues. The CDR3 nucleotides are TGTGCCAGCAGTTACTCACGGGACGGAAGCACAGATACGCAGTATTTT. Residues: CASSYSRDGSTDTQYF.

The CDR3 here is CASSLTGTGTSPLHF. The CDR3 nucleotides read TGCGCCAGCAGCCTCACCGGGACAGGGACTTCACCCCTCCACTTT. This chain uses TRBV4-3 with TRBJ1-6; 9 positions agree with TRBD1. From germline, CDR1 is LGHNA and CDR2 YSLEER. The CDR3 runs to 15 residues. With 4 bases clipped from V and 9 bases from J, the junction kept 7 bases outside the gene matches.

This clonotype was found a few times. The genes are TRBV6-1 and TRBJ1-6; D is undetermined. Per the germline V gene, CDR1 is MNHNS and CDR2 is SASEGT. This CDR3 is built from 14 residues. The ends were cut back, 7 bases at V and 0 bases at J, with 7 bases in the middle. The CDR3 coding sequence is TGTGCCAGCACAACCAGCTCCTATAATTCACCCCTCCACTTT. Translated, it gives CASTTSSYNSPLHF.

This clonotype occurred a few times. The V gene is TRBV18, the J gene TRBJ2-1; weak D call: TRBD1 (6 bases). V lost 4 bases to trimming and J lost 8 bases, with 15 bases between them. CDR3 length equals 14 residues. CDR1 is KGHSH and CDR2 is LQKENI in the germline V gene. CDR3 residues: CASSRTTQGDEQFF. The CDR3 bases are TGTGCCAGCTCACGTACGACACAGGGTGATGAGCAGTTCTTC.

The chain links TRBV4-2 to TRBJ2-4, with D uncertain. With 0 bases removed from V and 7 bases from J, the gap between germline ends came to 4 bases. The germline CDR1 and CDR2 sequences are LGHNA and YNFKEQ. This CDR3 is built from 12 residues. This CDR3 is CASSQDRNIQYF. The CDR3 DNA sequence: TGTGCCAGCAGCCAAGACCGGAACATTCAGTACTTC.

This clonotype was picked up many times. This chain connects TRBV18 to TRBJ2-7; no clear D gene. Germline-derived CDR1 and CDR2 are KGHSH and LQKENI. This CDR3 is 12 amino acids long. Trimming cost V 2 bases and J 1 base, with 3 bases left between them. The CDR3 loop is CASSPISYEQYV. In DNA form, the CDR3 reads TGTGCCAGCTCACCAATTTCCTACGAGCAGTACGTC.

This clonotype was detected only a few times. The CDR3 region has the DNA TGTGCCAGCAGCTTAGGTGACAACGGCAATCAGCCCCAGCATTTT. Its translation is CASSLGDNGNQPQHF. The rearrangement links TRBV13 to TRBJ1-5; unclear D gene. V was trimmed by 0 bases and J by 2 bases, leaving 8 bases between them. Germline lookup yields CDR1 PRHDT and CDR2 FYEKMQ (reference sequence). CDR3 length equals 15 residues.

This chain joins TRBV12-3 or TRBV12-4 and TRBJ1-6, with 9 bases aligning to TRBD1. The V and J ends lost 4 bases and 10 bases, in that order; junction bases with no gene match: 8. This CDR3 has 15 residues. In DNA, the CDR3 is TGTGCCAGCAGTTCTACAGGGGGCGCAGGATCACCCCTCCACTTT. Amino acids: CASSSTGGAGSPLHF.

This clonotype came up a few times. The chain employs TRBV24-1 and TRBJ2-1; TRBD1 matches 7 bases. The CDR3 has 14 residues. CDR1 is KGHDR, CDR2 SFDVKD, per germline. V was pared by 3 bases and J by 6 bases, with 4 bases of the junction left unmatched. CDR3 in amino acids: CATSDATGPNEQFF. Written as DNA, the CDR3 is TGTGCCACCAGTGATGCGACAGGGCCCAATGAGCAGTTCTTC.

This clonotype was picked up a small number of times. The chain recombines TRBV18 with TRBJ1-3; no clear D. CDR3 length equals 12 residues. The V and J ends lost 3 bases and 2 bases respectively, with 2 bases between them. Germline V gene sequence: CDR1 KGHSH, CDR2 LQKENI. DNA for the CDR3: TGTGCCAGCTCACCCACTGGAAACACCATATATTTT. Amino acid sequence: CASSPTGNTIYF.

The chain has TRBV6-5 and TRBJ1-6; 7 bases align to TRBD1. Germline V gene sequence: CDR1 MNHEY, CDR2 SVGAGI. Germline trimming cut 8 bases from V and 7 bases from J; bases unmatched to any gene: 2. The CDR3 loop spans 12 amino acids. DNA for the CDR3: TGTGCCAGCGGGACAGTAAATTCACCCCTCCACTTT. It translates to CASGTVNSPLHF.

At least ten counts were recorded for this clonotype. The V and J genes are TRBV3-1 and TRBJ1-1; no clear D gene. Trimming took off 4 bases at V and 7 bases at J, with 13 bases between the two ends. From germline, CDR1 is LGHDT and CDR2 YNNKEL (reference sequence). There are 13 residues in the CDR3. Here the CDR3 DNA reads TGTGCCAGCAGCCTTCAGGACGCGGGTGAAGCTTTCTTT. Protein product: CASSLQDAGEAFF.

This clonotype has a handful of counts. The chain carries TRBV20-1 and TRBJ2-3; D gene ambiguous. This CDR3 has 11 residues. V was cut by 6 bases and J by 0 bases, with 4 bases left in between. Germline V CDR1 and CDR2: DFQATT, SNEGSKA (reference sequence). The CDR3 region is CSAESTDTQYF. CDR3 bases: TGCAGTGCGGAGAGCACAGATACGCAGTATTTT.

This clonotype has just a few counts. This rearrangement joins TRBV27 to TRBJ1-6, with D perhaps TRBD1 (5 bases). Between the trimmed V and J ends, which lost 6 bases and 10 bases, there was a span of 19 bases. CDR1 is MNHEY, CDR2 SMNVEV, per germline (reference sequence). This CDR3 is 15 amino acids long. CDR3 bases: TGTGCCAGCAGCCTAGGGGAGGGGAAGGAATCACCCCTCCACTTT. It is translated as CASSLGEGKESPLHF.

Ten or more counts support this clonotype. The chain couples TRBV7-2 to TRBJ2-1; tentatively, D is TRBD2 (5 bases). The CDR3 loop spans 15 amino acids. Per the germline V gene, CDR1 is SGHTA and CDR2 is FQGNSA. Trimming shortened V by 5 bases and J by 0 bases, and 11 bases separated the two germline ends. The DNA of the CDR3 is TGTGCCAGCAGCCGCCGAGGGAGCTCCTACAATGAGCAGTTCTTC. Encoded protein: CASSRRGSSYNEQFF.

This clonotype was counted only a few times. This rearrangement joins TRBV5-1 to TRBJ2-5, with D possibly TRBD2 on 6 matching bases. The ends were cut back, 0 bases at V and 5 bases at J, with 11 bases in the middle. The V gene's germline CDR1 is SGHRS and CDR2 YFSETQ. This CDR3 comprises 14 residues. This CDR3 is CASSLGGDLETQYF. The CDR3 DNA follows: TGCGCCAGCAGCTTGGGGGGGGATCTGGAGACCCAGTACTTC.